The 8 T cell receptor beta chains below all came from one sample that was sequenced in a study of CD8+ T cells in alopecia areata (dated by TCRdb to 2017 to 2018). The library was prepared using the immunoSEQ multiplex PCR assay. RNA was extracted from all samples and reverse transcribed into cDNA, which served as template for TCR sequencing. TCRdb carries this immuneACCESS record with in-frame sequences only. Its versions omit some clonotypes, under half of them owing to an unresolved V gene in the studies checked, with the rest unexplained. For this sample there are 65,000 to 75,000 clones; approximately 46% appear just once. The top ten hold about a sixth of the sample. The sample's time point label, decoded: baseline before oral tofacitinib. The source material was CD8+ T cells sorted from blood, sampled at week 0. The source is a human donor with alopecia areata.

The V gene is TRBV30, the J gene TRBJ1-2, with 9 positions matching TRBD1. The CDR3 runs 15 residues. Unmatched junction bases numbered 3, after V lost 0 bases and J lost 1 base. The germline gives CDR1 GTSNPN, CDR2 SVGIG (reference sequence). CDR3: CAWSVDRGINYGYTF. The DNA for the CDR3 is TGTGCCTGGAGTGTTGACAGGGGGATTAACTATGGCTACACCTTC. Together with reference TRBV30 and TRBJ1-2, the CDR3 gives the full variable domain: SQTIHQWPATLVQPVGSPLSLECTVEGTSNPNLYWYRQAAGRGLQLLFYSVGIGQISSEVPQNLSASRPQDRQFILSSKKLLLSDSGFYLCAWSVDRGINYGYTFGSGTRLTVV.

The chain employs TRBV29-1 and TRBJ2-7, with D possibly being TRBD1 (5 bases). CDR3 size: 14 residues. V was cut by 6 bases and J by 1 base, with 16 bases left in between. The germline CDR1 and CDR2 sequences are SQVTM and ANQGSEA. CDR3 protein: CSVSGAVRSYEQYF. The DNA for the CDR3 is TGCAGCGTCTCTGGGGCGGTCCGGTCCTACGAGCAGTACTTC.

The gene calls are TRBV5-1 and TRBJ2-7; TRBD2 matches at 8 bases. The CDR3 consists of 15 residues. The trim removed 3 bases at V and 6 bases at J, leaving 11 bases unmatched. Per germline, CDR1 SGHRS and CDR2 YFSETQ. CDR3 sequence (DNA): TGCGCCAGCAGCTGGGAATCCAGCGGGAGAGGCGAGCAGTACTTC. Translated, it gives CASSWESSGRGEQYF.

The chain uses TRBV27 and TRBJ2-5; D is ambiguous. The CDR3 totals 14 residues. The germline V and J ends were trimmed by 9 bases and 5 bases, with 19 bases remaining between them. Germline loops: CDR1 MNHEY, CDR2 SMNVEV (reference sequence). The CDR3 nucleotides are TGTGCCAGTTCACTACAGAGCTTCGAGGAGACCCAGTACTTC. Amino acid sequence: CASSLQSFEETQYF.

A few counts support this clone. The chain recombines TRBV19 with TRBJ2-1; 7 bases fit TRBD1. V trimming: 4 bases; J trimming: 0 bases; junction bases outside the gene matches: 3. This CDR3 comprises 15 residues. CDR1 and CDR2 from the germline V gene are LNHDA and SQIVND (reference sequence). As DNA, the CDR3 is TGTGCCAGTAGTAACGACAGGGTCTCCTACAATGAGCAGTTCTTC. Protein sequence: CASSNDRVSYNEQFF.

CDR3 loop: CSFGTKNTGELFF. CDR3 DNA sequence: TGCAGCTTCGGGACTAAAAACACCGGGGAGCTGTTTTTT. This rearrangement joins TRBV29-1 to TRBJ2-2, with 7 bases aligning to TRBD2. The J segment lost 2 bases and the V segment lost 8 bases, leaving 5 bases of the junction unmatched. CDR3 size: 13 residues. CDR1 is SQVTM and CDR2 is ANQGSEA in the germline V gene.

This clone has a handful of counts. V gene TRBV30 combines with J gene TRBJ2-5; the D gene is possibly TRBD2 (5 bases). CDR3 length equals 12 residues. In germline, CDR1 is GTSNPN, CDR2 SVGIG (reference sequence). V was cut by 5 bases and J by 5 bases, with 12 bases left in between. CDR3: CAWGSGGETQYF. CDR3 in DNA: TGTGCCTGGGGGTCGGGCGGGGAGACCCAGTACTTC. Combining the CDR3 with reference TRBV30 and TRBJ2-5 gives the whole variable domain SQTIHQWPATLVQPVGSPLSLECTVEGTSNPNLYWYRQAAGRGLQLLFYSVGIGQISSEVPQNLSASRPQDRQFILSSKKLLLSDSGFYLCAWGSGGETQYFGPGTRLLVL.

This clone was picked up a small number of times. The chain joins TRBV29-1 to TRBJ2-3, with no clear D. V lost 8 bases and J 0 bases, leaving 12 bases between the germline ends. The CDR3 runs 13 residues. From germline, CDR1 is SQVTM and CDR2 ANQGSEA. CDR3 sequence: CSMLIKSTDTQYF. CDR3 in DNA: TGCAGCATGCTAATCAAGAGCACAGATACGCAGTATTTT.